The clone carrying this TCR beta chain was picked up many times. The antigen is undetermined. This record comes from a study of T cells in Graves' hyperthyroidism and ophthalmopathy. Overall study results and limits: Blood shared most expanded thyroid clonotypes above 0.001.

9.5 to 10 ml fresh peripheral blood yielded the PBMCs. RNA transcripts provided the source from which TCR beta CDR3 regions were amplified. The HTBI primer set served for first-round RT-PCR of the TCR CDR3. From the multiplex PCR reads, TCRdb called clonotypes with MiXCR, one entry per CDR3 protein. This table has roughly 380,000 distinct CDR3 sequences, roughly an eighth appearing once. The sequence was collected from a woman between 18 and 29 years old with Graves' hyperthyroidism. Sequenced material: blood.

CDR3 in DNA: TGTGCCAGCAGCTTAGCTGGACAGGGTCATAGCAATCAGCCCCAGCATTTT. This gives the protein CASSLAGQGHSNQPQHF. The chain employs TRBV7-8 and TRBJ1-5; 8 nucleotides align to TRBD1. The germline V gene encodes CDR1 SGHVS and CDR2 FQNEAQ. After removal of 0 bases from V and 0 bases from J, the junction contained 4 bases not matched to a gene. The CDR3 has 17 residues. The complete variable domain, with remaining parts taken from reference TRBV7-8 and TRBJ1-5, reads GAGVSQSPRYKVAKRGQDVALRCDPISGHVSLFWYQQALGQGPEFLTYFQNEAQLDKSGLPSDRFFAERPEGSVSTLKIQRTQQEDSAVYLCASSLAGQGHSNQPQHFGDGTRLSIL.